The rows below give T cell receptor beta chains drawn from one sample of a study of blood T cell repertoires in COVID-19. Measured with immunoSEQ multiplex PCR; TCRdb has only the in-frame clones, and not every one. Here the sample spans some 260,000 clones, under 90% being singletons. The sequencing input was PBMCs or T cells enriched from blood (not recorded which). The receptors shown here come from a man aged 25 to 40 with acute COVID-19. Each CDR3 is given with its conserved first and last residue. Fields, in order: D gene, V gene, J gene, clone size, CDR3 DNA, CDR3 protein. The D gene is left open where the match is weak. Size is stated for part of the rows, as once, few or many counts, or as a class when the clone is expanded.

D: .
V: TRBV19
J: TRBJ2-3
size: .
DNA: TGTGCCACCTTGCCCCCCGATTCACGCGGCACAGATACGCAGTATTTT
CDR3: CATLPPDSRGTDTQYF

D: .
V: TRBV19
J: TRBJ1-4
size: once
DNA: TGTGCCAGTAGTATTCAGTCGTTCGCAGGCGAAAAACTGTTTTTT
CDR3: CASSIQSFAGEKLFF

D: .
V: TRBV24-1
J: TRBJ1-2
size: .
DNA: TGTGCCACCAGTGATCATGGACAGAGCCACTATGGCTACACCTTC
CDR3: CATSDHGQSHYGYTF

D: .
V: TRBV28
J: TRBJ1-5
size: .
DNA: TGTGCCAGCTCGCCCCCCAAAGGGACTTATAGCAATCAGCCCCAGCATTTT
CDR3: CASSPPKGTYSNQPQHF

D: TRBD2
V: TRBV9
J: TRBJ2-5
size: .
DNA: TGTGCCAGCAGCGCCGCGACTAGCTCAGAGACCCAGTACTTC
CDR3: CASSAATSSETQYF

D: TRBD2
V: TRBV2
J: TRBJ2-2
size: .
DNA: TGTGCCAGCAGTGAAGTGGGGACTAGCAACACCGGGGAGCTGTTTTTT
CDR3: CASSEVGTSNTGELFF

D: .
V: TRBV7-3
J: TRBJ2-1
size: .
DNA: TGTGCCAGCAGCTTGGGACTCCCGAGGGTTGAGCAGTTCTTC
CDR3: CASSLGLPRVEQFF

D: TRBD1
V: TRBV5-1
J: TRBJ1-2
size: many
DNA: TGTGCCAGCAGCTATTTTATCGGGACAGGGGGCGATGGCTACACCTTC
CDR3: CASSYFIGTGGDGYTF

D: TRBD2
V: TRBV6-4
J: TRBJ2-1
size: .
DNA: TGTGCCAGCAGCGAGAGACTAGCTCGTGATGAGCAGTTCTTC
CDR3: CASSERLARDEQFF

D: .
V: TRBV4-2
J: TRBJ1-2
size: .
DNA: TGTGCCAGCAGCCAAGAGGGGCAATTGGATGGCTACACCTTC
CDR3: CASSQEGQLDGYTF

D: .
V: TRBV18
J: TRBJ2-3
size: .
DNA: TGTGCCAGCTCACCATCAGTTACAGATACGCAGTATTTT
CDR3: CASSPSVTDTQYF

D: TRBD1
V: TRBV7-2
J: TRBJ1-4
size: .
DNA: TGTGCCAGCAGCCTCGACAGGGCAACTAATGAAAAACTGTTTTTT
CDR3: CASSLDRATNEKLFF

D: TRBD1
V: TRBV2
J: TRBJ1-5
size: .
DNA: TGTGCCAGCAGTCCCACTCAGGGGGCCTCCCAGCATTTT
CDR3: CASSPTQGASQHF

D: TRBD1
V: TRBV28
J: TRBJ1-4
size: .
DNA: TGTGCCAGCAGCCCCGGGGACAGGTCTTTCGAAAAACTGTTTTTT
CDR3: CASSPGDRSFEKLFF

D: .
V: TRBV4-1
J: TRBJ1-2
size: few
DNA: TGCGCCAGCAGCCAAGCGAAGTCATCAGACCGGGGGGCTAACTATGGCTACACCTTC
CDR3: CASSQAKSSDRGANYGYTF

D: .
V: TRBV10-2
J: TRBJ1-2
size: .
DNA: TGCGCCAGCAGACAAGACAGATCTAACTATGGCTACACCTTC
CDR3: CASRQDRSNYGYTF

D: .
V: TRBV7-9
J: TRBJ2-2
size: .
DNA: TGTGCCAGCAGCTTTACTAGCCCCGGGGAGCTGTTTTTT
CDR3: CASSFTSPGELFF

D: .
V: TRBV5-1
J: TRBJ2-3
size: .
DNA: TGCGCCAGCAGCTTGCGGGGGACTAGCACAGATACGCAGTATTTT
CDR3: CASSLRGTSTDTQYF

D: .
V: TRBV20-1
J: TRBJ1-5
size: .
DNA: TGCAGTGCTAGTGAAGGGGATAGCAATCAGCCCCAGCATTTT
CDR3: CSASEGDSNQPQHF

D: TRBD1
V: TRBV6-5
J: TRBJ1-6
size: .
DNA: TGTGCCAGCAGGGGGACAGAAAAGAATTCACCCCTCCACTTT
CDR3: CASRGTEKNSPLHF

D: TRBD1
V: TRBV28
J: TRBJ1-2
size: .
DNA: TGTGCCAGCAGTTTATCCGCAGGGGGCTCCGGCTACACCTTC
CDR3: CASSLSAGGSGYTF

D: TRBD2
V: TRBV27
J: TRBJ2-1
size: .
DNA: TGTGCCAGCAGTTCCCTTCTAGCGGGAATGTTCAATGAGCAGTTCTTC
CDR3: CASSSLLAGMFNEQFF

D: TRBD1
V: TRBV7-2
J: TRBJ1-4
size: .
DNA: TGTGCCAGCAGCGGAAGACAGGGCAGAAATGAAAAACTGTTTTTT
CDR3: CASSGRQGRNEKLFF

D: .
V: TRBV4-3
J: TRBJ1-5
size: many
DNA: TGCGCCAGCAGCCAAGCCTTACAGGGATGGGATCAGCCCCAGCATTTT
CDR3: CASSQALQGWDQPQHF

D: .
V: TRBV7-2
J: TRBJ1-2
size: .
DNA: TGTGCCAGCAGCTTAGGTGGCAGGGCGGATGGCTACACCTTC
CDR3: CASSLGGRADGYTF

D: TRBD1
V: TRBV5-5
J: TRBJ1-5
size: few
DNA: TGTGCCAGCAGCGGTGTGCCCCGGGACAGGCCACAAGAGAGCAATCAGCCCCAGCATTTT
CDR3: CASSGVPRDRPQESNQPQHF

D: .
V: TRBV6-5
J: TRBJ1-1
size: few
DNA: TGTGCCAGCAGTCCTTCGGACAGTCTAAGGACTGAAGCTTTCTTT
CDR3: CASSPSDSLRTEAFF

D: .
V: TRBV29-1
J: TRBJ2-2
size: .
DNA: TGCAGCGTTGTTACTGTAGGGGGAACCACCGGGGAGCTGTTTTTT
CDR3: CSVVTVGGTTGELFF

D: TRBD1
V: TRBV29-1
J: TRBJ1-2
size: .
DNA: TGCAGCGGGACGACAGGGTCTTCGCGTGGCTACACCTTC
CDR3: CSGTTGSSRGYTF

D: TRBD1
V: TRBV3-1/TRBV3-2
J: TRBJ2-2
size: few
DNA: TGTGCCAGCAGCCGATATCCGGGACAGGACCTCACCGGGGAGCTGTTTTTT
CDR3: CASSRYPGQDLTGELFF

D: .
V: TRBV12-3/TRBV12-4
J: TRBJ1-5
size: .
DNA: TGTGCCAGCAGTTTGGGGACTCTTCAGCCCCAGCATTTT
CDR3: CASSLGTLQPQHF

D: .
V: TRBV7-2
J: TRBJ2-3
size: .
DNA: TGTGCCAGCAGCTTACGGGACTCAACTGGGCCAGATACGCAGTATTTT
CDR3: CASSLRDSTGPDTQYF

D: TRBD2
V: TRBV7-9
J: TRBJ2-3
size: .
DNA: TGTGCCAGCAGCTTAGCGGCGCCTACTAGCGGGGTTCCCACAGATACGCAGTATTTT
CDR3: CASSLAAPTSGVPTDTQYF

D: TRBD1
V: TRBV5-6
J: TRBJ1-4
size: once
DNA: TGTGCCAGCAGCTTGGAGACAGGGTCAACTAATGAAAAACTGTTTTTT
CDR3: CASSLETGSTNEKLFF

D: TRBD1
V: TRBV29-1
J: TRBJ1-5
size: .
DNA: TGCAGCGTTGAAAAGGACAGGAAGGGTCGAAATCAGCCCCAGCATTTT
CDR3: CSVEKDRKGRNQPQHF

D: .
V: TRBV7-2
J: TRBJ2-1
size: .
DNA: TGTGCCAGCAGCTTGGAGCCCCTCGTCCTCGAGCAGTTCTTC
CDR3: CASSLEPLVLEQFF

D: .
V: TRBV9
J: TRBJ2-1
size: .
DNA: TGTGCCAGCAGCGCTAGGACCTACAATGAGCAGTTCTTC
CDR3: CASSARTYNEQFF

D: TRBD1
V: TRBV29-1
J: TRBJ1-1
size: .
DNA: TGCAGCGACATCAGGGACAGCGAAGCGGGAGCTTTCTTT
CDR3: CSDIRDSEAGAFF

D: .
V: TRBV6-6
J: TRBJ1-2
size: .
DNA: TGTGCCAGCAGTGTGCAGGCCTACTATGGCTACACCTTC
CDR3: CASSVQAYYGYTF

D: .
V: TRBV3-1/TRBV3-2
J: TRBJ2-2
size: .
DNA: TGTGCCAGCAGCCCCAGTCCCGTAAGCGGGGAGCTGTTTTTT
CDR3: CASSPSPVSGELFF